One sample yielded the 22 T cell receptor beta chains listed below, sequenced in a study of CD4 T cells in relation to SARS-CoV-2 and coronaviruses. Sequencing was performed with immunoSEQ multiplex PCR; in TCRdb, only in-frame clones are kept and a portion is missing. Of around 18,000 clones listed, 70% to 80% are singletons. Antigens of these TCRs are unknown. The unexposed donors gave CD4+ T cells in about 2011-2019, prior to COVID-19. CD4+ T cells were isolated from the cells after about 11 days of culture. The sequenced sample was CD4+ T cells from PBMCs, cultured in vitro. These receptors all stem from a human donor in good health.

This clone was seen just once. The DNA for the CDR3 is TGCGCCAGCAGCTCCACAGGGGACACTGAAGCTTTCTTT. Amino acids: CASSSTGDTEAFF. J is TRBJ1-1 and V is TRBV5-1, with 7 bases lining up with TRBD1. Germline CDR1 SGHRS, CDR2 YFSETQ. The CDR3 consists of 13 residues. Losses at the gene ends were 3 bases for V and 3 bases for J; bases not matched to a gene: 2.

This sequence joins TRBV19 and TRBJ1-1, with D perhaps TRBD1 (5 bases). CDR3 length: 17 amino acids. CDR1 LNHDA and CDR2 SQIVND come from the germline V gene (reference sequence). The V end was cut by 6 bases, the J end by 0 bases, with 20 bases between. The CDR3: CASSSTGTLLMNTEAFF. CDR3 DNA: TGTGCCAGTAGCTCCACCGGGACCCTACTCATGAACACTGAAGCTTTCTTT. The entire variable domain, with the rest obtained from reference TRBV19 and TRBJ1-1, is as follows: DGGITQSPKYLFRKEGQNVTLSCEQNLNHDAMYWYRQDPGQGLRLIYYSQIVNDFQKGDIAEGYSVSREKKESFPLTVTSAQKNPTAFYLCASSSTGTLLMNTEAFFGQGTRLTVV.

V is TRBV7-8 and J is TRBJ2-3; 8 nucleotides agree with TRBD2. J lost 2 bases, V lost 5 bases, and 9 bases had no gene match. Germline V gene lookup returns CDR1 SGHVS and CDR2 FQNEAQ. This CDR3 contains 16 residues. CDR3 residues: CASSLVAGGFTDTQYF. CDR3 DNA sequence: TGTGCCAGCAGCCTCGTGGCGGGAGGATTCACAGATACGCAGTATTTT.

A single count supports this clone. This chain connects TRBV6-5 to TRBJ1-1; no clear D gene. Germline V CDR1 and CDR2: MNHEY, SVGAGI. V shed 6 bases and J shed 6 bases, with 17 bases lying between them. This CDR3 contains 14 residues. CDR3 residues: CASRLEKGLAEAFF. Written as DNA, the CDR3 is TGTGCCAGCAGGTTGGAGAAAGGTTTGGCTGAAGCTTTCTTT.

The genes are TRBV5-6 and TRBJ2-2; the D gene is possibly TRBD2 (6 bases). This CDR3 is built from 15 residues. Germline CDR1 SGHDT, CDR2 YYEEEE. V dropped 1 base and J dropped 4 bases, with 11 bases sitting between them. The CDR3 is CASSLLSGGTGELFF. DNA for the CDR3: TGTGCCAGCAGCTTGCTGTCCGGGGGCACCGGGGAGCTGTTTTTT. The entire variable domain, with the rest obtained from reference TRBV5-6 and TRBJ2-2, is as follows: DAGVTQSPTHLIKTRGQQVTLRCSPKSGHDTVSWYQQALGQGPQFIFQYYEEEERQRGNFPDRFSGHQFPNYSSELNVNALLLGDSALYLCASSLLSGGTGELFFGEGSRLTVL.

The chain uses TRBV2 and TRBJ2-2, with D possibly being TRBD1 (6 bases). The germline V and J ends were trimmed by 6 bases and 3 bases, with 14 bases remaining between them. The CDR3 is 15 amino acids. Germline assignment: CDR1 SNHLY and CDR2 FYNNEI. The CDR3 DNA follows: TGTGCCAGCAGAGACATTACAGGGCACACCGGGGAGCTGTTTTTT. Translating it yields CASRDITGHTGELFF.

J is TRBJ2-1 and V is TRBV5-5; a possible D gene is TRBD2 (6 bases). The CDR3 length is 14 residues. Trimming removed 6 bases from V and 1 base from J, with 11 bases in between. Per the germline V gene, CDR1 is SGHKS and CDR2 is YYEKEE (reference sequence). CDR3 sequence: CASTPAGSYNEQFF. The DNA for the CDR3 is TGTGCCAGCACCCCGGCGGGGTCCTACAATGAGCAGTTCTTC.

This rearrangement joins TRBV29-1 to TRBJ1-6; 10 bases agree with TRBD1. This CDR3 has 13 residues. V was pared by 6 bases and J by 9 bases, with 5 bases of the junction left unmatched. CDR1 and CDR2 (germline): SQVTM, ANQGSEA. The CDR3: CSVGQGDGSPLHF. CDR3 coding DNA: TGCAGCGTCGGACAGGGGGACGGTTCACCCCTCCACTTT.

CDR3 protein: CATSRDPGVLYEQYF. In nucleotides, the CDR3 is TGTGCCACCAGCAGAGATCCGGGGGTTCTCTACGAGCAGTACTTC. V and J are TRBV15 and TRBJ2-7, with D maybe TRBD2 (6 bases). Germline CDR1 is LNHNV and CDR2 is YYDKDF (reference sequence). The CDR3 is 15 amino acids. Trimming took off 0 bases at V and 3 bases at J, with 12 bases between the two ends.

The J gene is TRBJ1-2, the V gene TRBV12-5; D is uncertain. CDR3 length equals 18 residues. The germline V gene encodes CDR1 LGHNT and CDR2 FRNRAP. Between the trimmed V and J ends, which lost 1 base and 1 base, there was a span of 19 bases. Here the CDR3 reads CASGLAQLAGGFNYGYTF. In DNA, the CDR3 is TGTGCTAGTGGTTTGGCCCAACTGGCCGGTGGGTTTAACTATGGCTACACCTTC.

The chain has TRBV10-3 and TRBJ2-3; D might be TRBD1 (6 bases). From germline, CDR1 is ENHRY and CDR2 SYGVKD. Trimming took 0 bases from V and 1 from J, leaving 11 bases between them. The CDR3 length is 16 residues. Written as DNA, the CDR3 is TGTGCCATCAGTGAGTCAGGGGGTATAGGCACAGATACGCAGTATTTT. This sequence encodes CAISESGGIGTDTQYF.

This CDR3 is CASSFQGFTYEQYF. In DNA, the CDR3 is TGTGCCAGCAGCTTCCAGGGCTTCACCTACGAGCAGTACTTC. The chain combines TRBV7-2 with TRBJ2-7; perhaps TRBD1 as D (5 bases). The V and J ends lost 3 bases and 2 bases respectively, with 11 bases between them. From germline, CDR1 is SGHTA and CDR2 FQGNSA. This CDR3 contains 14 residues.

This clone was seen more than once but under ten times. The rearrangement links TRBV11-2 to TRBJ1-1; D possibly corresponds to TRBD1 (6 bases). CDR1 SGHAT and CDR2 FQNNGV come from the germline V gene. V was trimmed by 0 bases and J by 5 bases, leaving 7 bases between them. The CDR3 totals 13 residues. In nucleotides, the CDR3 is TGTGCCAGCAGCTTAGAAGGGGGAACTGAAGCTTTCTTT. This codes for CASSLEGGTEAFF.

The CDR3 sequence: CASSEVIRGGYTF. The CDR3 DNA reads as TGCGCCAGCAGTGAGGTGATCCGAGGTGGCTACACCTTC. The chain couples TRBV10-2 to TRBJ1-2; D not certain. This CDR3 has 13 amino acids. Germline V CDR1 and CDR2: WSHSY, SAAADI. V was cut by 2 bases and J by 7 bases, with 11 bases left in between.

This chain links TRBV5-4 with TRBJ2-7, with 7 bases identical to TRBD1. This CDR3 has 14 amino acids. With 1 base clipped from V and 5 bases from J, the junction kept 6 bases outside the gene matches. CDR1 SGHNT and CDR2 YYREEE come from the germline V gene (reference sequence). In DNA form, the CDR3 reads TGTGCCAGCAGCTTGTATCTCACAGGGGACGAGCAGTACTTC. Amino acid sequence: CASSLYLTGDEQYF. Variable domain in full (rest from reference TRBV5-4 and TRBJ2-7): ETGVTQSPTHLIKTRGQQVTLRCSSQSGHNTVSWYQQALGQGPQFIFQYYREEENGRGNFPPRFSGLQFPNYSSELNVNALELDDSALYLCASSLYLTGDEQYFGPGTRLTVT.

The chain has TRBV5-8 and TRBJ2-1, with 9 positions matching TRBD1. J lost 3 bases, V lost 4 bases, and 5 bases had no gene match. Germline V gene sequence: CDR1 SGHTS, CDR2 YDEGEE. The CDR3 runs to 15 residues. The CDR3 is CASSVGQGYYNEQFF. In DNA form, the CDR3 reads TGTGCCAGCAGCGTTGGACAGGGGTACTACAATGAGCAGTTCTTC.

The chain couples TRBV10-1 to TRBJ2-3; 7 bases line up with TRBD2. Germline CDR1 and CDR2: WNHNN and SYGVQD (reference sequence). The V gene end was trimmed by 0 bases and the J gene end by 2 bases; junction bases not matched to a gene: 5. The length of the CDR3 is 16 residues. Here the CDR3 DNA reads TGCGCCAGCAGTGAGTCGCGAGGGGACTACACAGATACGCAGTATTTT. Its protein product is CASSESRGDYTDTQYF.

The CDR3 DNA is TGTGCCAGCAGCTTGGAGGGGAGCGGACTCCTGGACACAGATACGCAGTATTTT. Translated: CASSLEGSGLLDTDTQYF. V and J are TRBV5-6 and TRBJ2-3, with D perhaps matching TRBD1 or TRBD2 (5 bases each). The V gene's germline CDR1 is SGHDT and CDR2 YYEEEE. V was trimmed by 0 bases and J by 2 bases, leaving 19 bases between them. The length of the CDR3 is 18 residues.

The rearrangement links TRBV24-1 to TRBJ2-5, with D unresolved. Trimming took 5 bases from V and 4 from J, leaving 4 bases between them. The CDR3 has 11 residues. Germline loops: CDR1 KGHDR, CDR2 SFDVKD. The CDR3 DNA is TGTGCCACCAGTGCGCGAGAGACCCAGTACTTC. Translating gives CATSARETQYF.

The CDR3 coding sequence is TGTGCCAGCAGTTGGACTAGCGGAAGCACAGATACGCAGTATTTT. Its protein product is CASSWTSGSTDTQYF. The rearrangement uses TRBV6-5 and TRBJ2-3; TRBD2 matches at 10 bases. J was trimmed by 0 bases and V by 4 bases; bases with no gene match: 1. CDR3 length: 15 residues. CDR1 is MNHEY and CDR2 is SVGAGI in the germline V gene.

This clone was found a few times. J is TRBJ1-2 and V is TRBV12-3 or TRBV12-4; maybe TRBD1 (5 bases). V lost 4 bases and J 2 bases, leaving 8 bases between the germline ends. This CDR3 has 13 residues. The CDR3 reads CASSSTENYGYTF. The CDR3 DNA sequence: TGTGCCAGCAGTTCGACAGAAAACTATGGCTACACCTTC.

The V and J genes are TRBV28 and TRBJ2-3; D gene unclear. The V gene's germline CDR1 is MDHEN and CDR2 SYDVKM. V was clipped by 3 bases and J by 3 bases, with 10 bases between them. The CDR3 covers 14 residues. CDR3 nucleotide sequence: TGTGCCAGCAGTTTTCATACCCAGACAGATACGCAGTATTTT. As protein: CASSFHTQTDTQYF.